The T cell receptor beta chain under discussion was sequenced for a study of T-cell reconstitution after alpha-beta-depleted transplantation in children. Ten or more counts support this clonotype. No antigen is known for it. Regarding the study as a whole: Surviving thymic progenitors and recipient T cells were the source of high TCRbeta diversity at day 60 in some patients. One year after transplant, T-cell counts and diversity came mostly from newly produced T cells. About two months after transplant, alpha-beta T cells reportedly came from several hundred expanded graft clones.

Germline V CDR1 and CDR2: SGDLS, YYNGEE. V was shortened by 0 bases and J by 3 bases, with 12 bases between the two germline ends. This CDR3 comprises 15 residues. Preparation of the TCRbeta library was carried out with unique molecular identifiers. TCRdb reanalysed the PCR reads using MiXCR and keeps one entry per CDR3 protein. Of about 190,000 distinct CDR3 sequences in the sample, 11% were seen once. The gene calls are TRBV9 and TRBJ1-2, with D perhaps TRBD1 (5 bases). Sequencing used PBMCs, obtained before TCRalphabeta/CD19-depleted stem cell transplant. The TCR originated in a boy aged 2 to 9 with acute myeloid leukemia, due to receive a stem cell transplant. The CDR3 DNA reads as TGTGCCAGCAGCGTAGGGGGGTCCAGGGACTATGGCTACACCTTC. Translation gives CASSVGGSRDYGYTF.